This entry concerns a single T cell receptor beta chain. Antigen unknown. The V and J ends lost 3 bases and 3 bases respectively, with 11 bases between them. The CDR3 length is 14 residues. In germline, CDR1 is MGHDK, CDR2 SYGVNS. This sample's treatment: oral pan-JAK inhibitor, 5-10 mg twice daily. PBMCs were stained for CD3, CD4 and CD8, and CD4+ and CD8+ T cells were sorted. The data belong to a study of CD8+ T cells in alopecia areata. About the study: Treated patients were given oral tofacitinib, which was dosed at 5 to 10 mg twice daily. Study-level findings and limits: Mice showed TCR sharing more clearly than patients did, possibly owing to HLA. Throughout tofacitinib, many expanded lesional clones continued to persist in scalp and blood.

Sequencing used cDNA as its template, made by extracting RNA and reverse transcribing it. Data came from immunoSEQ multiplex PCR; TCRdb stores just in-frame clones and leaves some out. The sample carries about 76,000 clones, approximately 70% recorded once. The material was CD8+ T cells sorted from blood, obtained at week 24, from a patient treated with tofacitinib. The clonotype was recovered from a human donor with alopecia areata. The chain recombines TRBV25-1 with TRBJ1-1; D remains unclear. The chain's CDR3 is CASSEDLSDTEAFF. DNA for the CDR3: TGTGCCAGCAGTGAGGATCTGTCGGACACTGAAGCTTTCTTT. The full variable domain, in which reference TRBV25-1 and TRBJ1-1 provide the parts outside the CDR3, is EADIYQTPRYLVIGTGKKITLECSQTMGHDKMYWYQQDPGMELHLIHYSYGVNSTEKGDLSSESTVSRIRTEHFPLTLESARPSHTSQYLCASSEDLSDTEAFFGQGTRLTVV.